These 30 T cell receptor beta chains originate from one sample sequenced in a study of radiotherapy plus CTLA-4 blockade in lung cancer. Profiled with immunoSEQ multiplex PCR; TCRdb holds only in-frame clones, not every one. The data hold about 53,000 clones, with 70% to 90% observed a single time. The source material was peripheral blood, sampled from a patient treated with radiotherapy plus ipilimumab. The receptors were gathered from a human donor with non-small cell lung cancer whose response to radiotherapy plus ipilimumab could not be evaluated.

This clone occurred a few times. This rearrangement joins TRBV5-4 to TRBJ2-2; 9 positions agree with TRBD1. This CDR3 spans 16 amino acids. Germline V CDR1 and CDR2: SGHNT, YYREEE (reference sequence). Losses at the gene ends were 5 bases for V and 3 bases for J; bases not matched to a gene: 8. Written as DNA, the CDR3 is TGTGCCAGCAGTTCGGGGAGGGACAGGGACACCGGGGAGCTGTTTTTT. Protein sequence: CASSSGRDRDTGELFF.

A few counts support this clone. This sequence joins TRBV1 and TRBJ1-5; TRBD1 reflects the table's D call only, with no check against the DNA. TRBV1 has pseudogene status. The CDR3 is 15 residues long. This chain's CDR3 is CTSSQGQDSNQPQHF. CDR3 sequence (DNA): TGCACCAGCAGCCAGGGACAGGATAGCAATCAGCCCCAGCATTTT.

The chain links TRBV7-8 to TRBJ2-7; D call uncertain. Per germline, CDR1 SGHVS and CDR2 FQNEAQ. The CDR3 is 15 residues long. V was shortened by 0 bases and J by 3 bases, with 12 bases between the two germline ends. This chain's CDR3 is CASSLATPSSYEQYF. In DNA, the CDR3 is TGTGCCAGCAGCTTAGCGACACCCAGTAGCTACGAGCAGTACTTC.

This clone appeared a single time. The chain combines TRBV2 with TRBJ2-2; TRBD1 matches at 11 bases. Germline trimming cut 8 bases from V and 6 bases from J; bases unmatched to any gene: 2. The CDR3 is 13 amino acids. Germline lookup yields CDR1 SNHLY and CDR2 FYNNEI. This chain's CDR3 is CASGGQGAGELFF. The CDR3 DNA follows: TGTGCCAGCGGGGGACAGGGGGCCGGGGAGCTGTTTTTT. Together with reference TRBV2 and TRBJ2-2, the CDR3 gives the full variable domain: EPEVTQTPSHQVTQMGQEVILRCVPISNHLYFYWYRQILGQKVEFLVSFYNNEISEKSEIFDDQFSVERPDGSNFTLKIRSTKLEDSAMYFCASGGQGAGELFFGEGSRLTVL.

This clone was counted once. V and J are TRBV29-1 and TRBJ1-1; a weak D match, TRBD1 (5 bases). The CDR3 has 11 residues. The germline CDR1 and CDR2 sequences are SQVTM and ANQGSEA. V lost 5 bases to trimming and J lost 3 bases, with 7 bases between them. The CDR3 coding sequence is TGCAGCGTTACGGGGGACACTGAAGCTTTCTTT. It yields the protein CSVTGDTEAFF.

The chain employs TRBV28 and TRBJ2-7; 12 bases line up with TRBD2. The germline V gene has CDR1 MDHEN and CDR2 SYDVKM. The CDR3 consists of 18 residues. Unmatched junction bases numbered 8, after V lost 2 bases and J lost 0 bases. CDR3: CASSLSRRLAGVSYEQYF. As DNA, the CDR3 is TGTGCCAGCAGTTTAAGTAGGAGACTAGCGGGAGTCTCCTACGAGCAGTACTTC.

The V call is TRBV9, the J call TRBJ1-4; 9 nucleotides agree with TRBD1. Per the germline V gene, CDR1 is SGDLS and CDR2 is YYNGEE. Trimming removed 3 bases from V and 5 bases from J; junction bases left unmatched: 5. CDR3 length: 15 amino acids. The CDR3 DNA is TGTGCCAGCAGCGGAAGGACAGGGGTGAATGAAAAACTGTTTTTT. It translates to CASSGRTGVNEKLFF.

This chain connects TRBV28 to TRBJ2-7; D is unclear. V lost 2 bases, J lost 0 bases, and 11 bases lay in between. Germline V gene sequence: CDR1 MDHEN, CDR2 SYDVKM. The CDR3 is made up of 15 amino acids. CDR3 coding DNA: TGTGCCAGCAGTTTAAACTCGGCGGTCTCCTACGAGCAGTACTTC. Its translation is CASSLNSAVSYEQYF.

This chain uses TRBV5-1 with TRBJ2-6, with TRBD2 as a possible D gene (7 bases). Germline CDR1 SGHRS, CDR2 YFSETQ. V gave up 1 base and J gave up 1 base, with 15 bases separating them. This CDR3 has 18 amino acids. CDR3 nucleotide sequence: TGCGCCAGCAGCTTGTACGGGGGGCTAACTTCTGGGGCCAACGTCCTGACTTTC. Its protein product is CASSLYGGLTSGANVLTF.

The chain employs TRBV6-4 and TRBJ2-1, with 11 bases identical to TRBD2. The CDR3 consists of 14 residues. Trimming removed 3 bases from V and 8 bases from J; junction bases left unmatched: 3. Looked up from germline, CDR1 is MRHNA and CDR2 is SNTAGT. The CDR3 DNA reads TGTGCCAGCAGTGAAACTAGCGGGAGCGATGAGCAGTTCTTC. Amino acid sequence: CASSETSGSDEQFF.

The rearrangement links TRBV5-4 to TRBJ2-7; 9 bases agree with TRBD1. The CDR3 length is 15 residues. Germline values: CDR1 SGHNT, CDR2 YYREEE (reference sequence). After removal of 2 bases from V and 7 bases from J, the junction contained 10 bases not matched to a gene. CDR3 sequence reads: CASSFPGTGREEQYF. The CDR3, as DNA: TGTGCCAGCAGCTTTCCAGGGACAGGGCGTGAGGAGCAGTACTTC.

This clone has just a few counts. The CDR3 protein is CASSYSSGGLTGELFF. The CDR3, as DNA: TGTGCCAGCAGTTACTCTTCGGGAGGGCTCACCGGGGAGCTGTTTTTT. The rearrangement joins TRBV6-5 to TRBJ2-2; TRBD2 matches 8 bases. Germline assignment: CDR1 MNHEY and CDR2 SVGAGI. This CDR3 is built from 16 residues. The ends lost 0 bases at V and 4 bases at J; junction bases unmatched: 4.

The CDR3 DNA follows: TGTGCCAGCTCCATCAATAAAGCCCCCTACAATGAGCAGTTCTTC. This encodes CASSINKAPYNEQFF. V gene TRBV18 combines with J gene TRBJ2-1; D unclear. There are 15 residues in the CDR3. Germline values: CDR1 KGHSH, CDR2 LQKENI. Trimming took 6 bases from V and 2 from J, leaving 14 bases between them.

The chain uses TRBV5-1 and TRBJ1-6; D gene unclear. CDR1 and CDR2 from the germline V gene are SGHRS and YFSETQ. Trimming removed 0 bases at V and 13 bases at J, with 11 bases between. CDR3 length equals 13 residues. Written as DNA, the CDR3 is TGCGCCAGCAGCTTGGCGGGTTATGGGCCCCTCCACTTT. Translating it yields CASSLAGYGPLHF.

The chain combines TRBV30 with TRBJ2-7, with TRBD2 identical over 10 bases. The germline V gene encodes CDR1 GTSNPN and CDR2 SVGIG (reference sequence). Losses at the gene ends were 2 bases for V and 5 bases for J; bases not matched to a gene: 9. The CDR3 spans 15 residues. The CDR3 bases are TGTGCCTGGAGTCGAAGCGGGAGGGCCGGGAACGAGCAGTACTTC. Amino acids: CAWSRSGRAGNEQYF.

The gene calls are TRBV6-5 and TRBJ2-3, with D unclear. The length of the CDR3 is 13 residues. The V end was cut by 8 bases, the J end by 1 base, with 10 bases between. CDR1 is MNHEY and CDR2 is SVGAGI in the germline V gene. This CDR3 is CASFSDRTDTQYF. Here the CDR3 DNA reads TGTGCCAGCTTCAGCGACCGCACAGATACGCAGTATTTT.

The chain couples TRBV5-8 to TRBJ1-1, with unresolved D. The CDR3 consists of 12 residues. Deletions cut 1 base from V and 5 bases from J, with 6 bases between. The V gene's germline CDR1 is SGHTS and CDR2 YDEGEE. Here the CDR3 reads CASSLSQTEAFF. For the CDR3, the DNA is TGTGCCAGCAGCTTGAGTCAGACTGAAGCTTTCTTT.

The chain has TRBV7-3 and TRBJ2-5; TRBD1 aligns across 7 bases. V trimming: 5 bases; J trimming: 0 bases; junction bases outside the gene matches: 9. The CDR3 length is 16 residues. Per the germline V gene, CDR1 is SGHTA and CDR2 is FQGTGA. In nucleotides, the CDR3 is TGTGCCAGCAGCCGGACGGGACAGTCGTACCAAGAGACCCAGTACTTC. Amino acids: CASSRTGQSYQETQYF.

This chain links TRBV6-1 with TRBJ2-5; D is unresolved. With 2 bases removed from V and 4 bases from J, the gap between germline ends came to 8 bases. The CDR3 totals 13 residues. Germline CDR1 is MNHNS and CDR2 is SASEGT. CDR3 DNA: TGTGCCAGCAGTGAAATGGGCAGAGAGACCCAGTACTTC. As protein: CASSEMGRETQYF.

The chain has TRBV2 and TRBJ2-1; TRBD1 aligns across 7 bases. This CDR3 is built from 13 residues. Germline V gene lookup returns CDR1 SNHLY and CDR2 FYNNEI. After removal of 9 bases from V and 7 bases from J, the junction contained 9 bases not matched to a gene. The CDR3, as DNA: TGTGCCAGTACCCAGAACAGGGGAAATGAGCAGTTCTTC. Its translation: CASTQNRGNEQFF.

V gene TRBV7-2 combines with J gene TRBJ2-3; perhaps TRBD1 as D (7 bases). The germline CDR1 and CDR2 sequences are SGHTA and FQGNSA. V was shortened by 0 bases and J by 0 bases, with 13 bases between the two germline ends. The CDR3 is 17 amino acids. The CDR3 bases are TGTGCCAGCAGCTTAGCCCCAGGGGGGTATAGCACAGATACGCAGTATTTT. Its translation is CASSLAPGGYSTDTQYF.

This chain joins TRBV6-1 and TRBJ1-5; no clear D gene. Per germline, CDR1 MNHNS and CDR2 SASEGT. The CDR3 loop spans 15 amino acids. Trimming took off 2 bases at V and 7 bases at J, with 15 bases between the two ends. The CDR3 nucleotides read TGTGCCAGCAGTGAACGGAATAGCTACCCACAGCCCCAGCATTTT. It codes for CASSERNSYPQPQHF.

The chain links TRBV4-3 to TRBJ2-1; D possibly corresponds to TRBD2 (5 bases). Germline V gives CDR1 LGHNA, CDR2 YSLEER. V was trimmed by 0 bases and J by 1 base, leaving 10 bases between them. This CDR3 region has 16 residues. The CDR3 bases are TGCGCCAGCAGCCAAGATTCCAGCGGTTCCTACAATGAGCAGTTCTTC. It yields the protein CASSQDSSGSYNEQFF.

The chain employs TRBV6-6 and TRBJ2-7; D may be TRBD2 (5 bases). Trimming removed 5 bases at V and 5 bases at J, with 19 bases between. CDR1 and CDR2 (germline): MNHNY, SVGAGI (reference sequence). This CDR3 contains 15 residues. CDR3: CASSGGDPGLDEQYF. CDR3 nucleotides: TGTGCCAGCAGTGGAGGAGACCCCGGGCTTGACGAGCAGTACTTC.

This chain connects TRBV4-2 to TRBJ2-3; 15 bases agree with TRBD2. V trimming: 4 bases; J trimming: 2 bases; junction bases outside the gene matches: 16. The CDR3 runs 21 residues. CDR1 is LGHNA and CDR2 is YNFKEQ in the germline V gene. In nucleotides, the CDR3 is TGTGCCAGCAGCCCCCGGACCTCATACGGGACTAGCGGGGGGACCACAGATACGCAGTATTTT. Translation: CASSPRTSYGTSGGTTDTQYF.

The gene calls are TRBV7-2 and TRBJ1-2, with D possibly matching TRBD1 (6 bases). Per germline, CDR1 SGHTA and CDR2 FQGNSA. CDR3 size: 13 residues. Trimming removed 5 bases from V and 7 bases from J, with 14 bases in between. CDR3 residues: CASSNRASSGYTF. CDR3 DNA: TGTGCCAGCAGCAACAGGGCTTCGAGTGGCTACACCTTC.

The chain combines TRBV10-3 with TRBJ1-1, with 8 bases fitting TRBD1. The junction had 2 bases not matched to a gene; V was cut back by 0 bases and J by 5 bases. This CDR3 spans 14 amino acids. The germline V gene encodes CDR1 ENHRY and CDR2 SYGVKD. The CDR3 reads CAISESTGGTEAFF. CDR3 bases: TGTGCCATCAGTGAGTCCACAGGGGGAACTGAAGCTTTCTTT.

The chain links TRBV6-6 to TRBJ2-3, with D unclear. CDR3 length equals 16 residues. Trimming took 0 bases from V and 2 from J, leaving 12 bases between them. The germline CDR1 and CDR2 sequences are MNHNY and SVGAGI (reference sequence). The CDR3 region is CASSYSIGGHTDTQYF. The CDR3 DNA reads TGTGCCAGCAGTTACTCGATCGGCGGCCACACAGATACGCAGTATTTT.

The chain combines TRBV27 with TRBJ2-7, with 7 nucleotides matching TRBD1. Trimming removed 6 bases from V and 3 bases from J; junction bases left unmatched: 8. CDR1 and CDR2 from the germline V gene are MNHEY and SMNVEV (reference sequence). This CDR3 spans 14 amino acids. In nucleotides, the CDR3 is TGTGCCAGCAGACGACAGGGACCCCTCTACGAGCAGTACTTC. This encodes CASRRQGPLYEQYF.

The rearrangement links TRBV7-6 to TRBJ2-7; 10 nucleotides line up with TRBD2. The V segment lost 1 base and the J segment 3 bases; nucleotides outside the gene matches: 15. This CDR3 contains 19 residues. Germline V gene data show CDR1 as SGHVS and CDR2 as FNYEAQ. DNA for the CDR3: TGTGCCAGCAGCTTAGAACCCCAAGCGGGAGGGCCGCCAAACTACGAGCAGTACTTC. It is translated as CASSLEPQAGGPPNYEQYF.